The 32 T cell receptor beta chains listed next were all sequenced from one sample in a study of control samples from healthy donors and cancer patients. Assay: immunoSEQ multiplex PCR; the TCRdb copy retains only in-frame clones and omits some. This sample has about 94,000 clones, with 90% found just once. Sample: blood. All receptors derive from a woman between 18 and 30 years old in good health.

This clone came up once. This chain links TRBV5-6 with TRBJ1-2; TRBD1 agrees at 7 bases. With V trimmed by 4 bases and J by 2 bases, 11 bases remained unmatched. There are 16 residues in the CDR3. Looked up from germline, CDR1 is SGHDT and CDR2 is YYEEEE. The CDR3 DNA reads TGTGCCAGCAGCCCGGGGCAGGGGGTCGGGAACTATGGCTACACCTTC. The encoded protein is CASSPGQGVGNYGYTF.

The J gene is TRBJ1-2, the V gene TRBV10-3; 7 bases are a match to TRBD1. Germline values: CDR1 ENHRY, CDR2 SYGVKD. CDR3 length equals 13 residues. With 3 bases clipped from V and 4 bases from J, the junction kept 2 bases outside the gene matches. The CDR3 nucleotides are TGTGCCATCAGTGATCAGGGGGGCTATGGCTACACCTTC. Its protein product is CAISDQGGYGYTF.

The chain couples TRBV2 to TRBJ2-7; D is unclear. CDR1 is SNHLY, CDR2 FYNNEI, per germline. CDR3 length equals 13 residues. With 0 bases removed from V and 7 bases from J, the gap between germline ends came to 10 bases. Here the CDR3 reads CASSEALLGEQYF. CDR3 bases: TGTGCCAGCAGTGAAGCGCTTTTGGGAGAGCAGTACTTC.

The chain employs TRBV5-4 and TRBJ2-5; TRBD1 matches at 7 bases. Germline CDR1 is SGHNT and CDR2 is YYREEE (reference sequence). This CDR3 is 15 amino acids long. Losses at the gene ends were 2 bases for V and 3 bases for J; bases not matched to a gene: 7. The CDR3: CASSLKGAPEETQYF. The CDR3 region has the DNA TGTGCCAGCAGCTTAAAGGGGGCCCCGGAAGAGACCCAGTACTTC.

The genes are TRBV19 and TRBJ1-2; TRBD1 aligns across 7 bases. Germline loops: CDR1 LNHDA, CDR2 SQIVND (reference sequence). The junction had 9 bases not matched to a gene; V was cut back by 6 bases and J by 8 bases. CDR3 length equals 13 residues. The CDR3 DNA is TGTGCCAGTAGGATACAGGGGAGCGGCGGCTACACCTTC. It specifies CASRIQGSGGYTF. The whole variable domain, filled in from reference TRBV19 and TRBJ1-2, reads DGGITQSPKYLFRKEGQNVTLSCEQNLNHDAMYWYRQDPGQGLRLIYYSQIVNDFQKGDIAEGYSVSREKKESFPLTVTSAQKNPTAFYLCASRIQGSGGYTFGSGTRLTVV.

The chain has TRBV29-1 and TRBJ2-5; D remains ambiguous. Trimming took off 7 bases at V and 2 bases at J, with 11 bases between the two ends. Germline lookup yields CDR1 SQVTM and CDR2 ANQGSEA. This CDR3 has 12 residues. The CDR3 DNA follows: TGCAGCGCGTGGCCGCCTCAAGAGACCCAGTACTTC. Translating it yields CSAWPPQETQYF.

The V gene is TRBV5-1, the J gene TRBJ1-1; D unclear. In germline, CDR1 is SGHRS, CDR2 YFSETQ. Between the trimmed V and J ends, which lost 2 bases and 1 base, there was a span of 9 bases. The CDR3 totals 14 residues. This CDR3 is CASSFGIGNTEAFF. DNA for the CDR3: TGCGCCAGCAGCTTCGGGATTGGGAACACTGAAGCTTTCTTT.

The count of this clone is one. The V and J genes are TRBV5-1 and TRBJ2-2; D is possibly TRBD1 (6 bases). Between the trimmed V and J ends, which lost 4 bases and 4 bases, there was a span of 8 bases. Germline CDR1 and CDR2: SGHRS and YFSETQ. This CDR3 has 13 amino acids. CDR3 sequence (DNA): TGCGCCAGCAGCGAGGGGGTCACCGGGGAGCTGTTTTTT. Encoded protein: CASSEGVTGELFF.

The rearrangement joins TRBV3-1 (or the pseudogene TRBV3-2) to TRBJ1-1; TRBD1 matches 7 bases. The CDR3 extends over 15 amino acids. Germline CDR1 and CDR2: LGHDT and YNNKEL (reference sequence). V dropped 4 bases and J dropped 2; count of bases not matched to a gene: 7. For the CDR3, the DNA is TGTGCCAGCAGCCCTCGGACAGGAACAAACACTGAAGCTTTCTTT. Translating it yields CASSPRTGTNTEAFF.

The V call is TRBV28, the J call TRBJ2-2; TRBD1 aligns across 9 bases. Germline V gene lookup returns CDR1 MDHEN and CDR2 SYDVKM. The junction had 0 bases not matched to a gene; V was cut back by 3 bases and J by 4 bases. CDR3 length: 14 amino acids. In DNA form, the CDR3 reads TGTGCCAGCAGTTTGACAGGGGGCACCGGGGAGCTGTTTTTT. This encodes CASSLTGGTGELFF. Full variable domain (remainder filled in from reference TRBV28 and TRBJ2-2): DVKVTQSSRYLVKRTGEKVFLECVQDMDHENMFWYRQDPGLGLRLIYFSYDVKMKEKGDIPEGYSVSREKKERFSLILESASTNQTSMYLCASSLTGGTGELFFGEGSRLTVL.

This clone was observed a single time. V is TRBV18 and J is TRBJ1-4; no definite D call. V dropped 4 bases and J dropped 5 bases, with 8 bases sitting between them. The CDR3 contains 13 residues. Per the germline V gene, CDR1 is KGHSH and CDR2 is LQKENI. The CDR3 DNA reads TGTGCCAGCTCACGCAGTGGCAATGAAAAACTGTTTTTT. Its translation is CASSRSGNEKLFF.

This clone turned up a few times. The chain employs TRBV5-1 and TRBJ2-3; D is unresolved. There are 14 residues in the CDR3. The germline gives CDR1 SGHRS, CDR2 YFSETQ. V lost 4 bases and J 0 bases, leaving 9 bases between the germline ends. In DNA form, the CDR3 reads TGCGCCAGCAGCGTCGAACAGAGCACAGATACGCAGTATTTT. Its protein product is CASSVEQSTDTQYF.

The V gene is TRBV5-6, the J gene TRBJ2-5; 7 nucleotides agree with TRBD2. The CDR3 contains 12 residues. Looked up from germline, CDR1 is SGHDT and CDR2 is YYEEEE. V was pared by 4 bases and J by 8 bases, with 5 bases of the junction left unmatched. DNA for the CDR3: TGTGCCAGCAGCCGCAGCGGGGCCACCCAGTACTTC. It translates to CASSRSGATQYF. Complete variable domain (other parts from reference TRBV5-6 and TRBJ2-5): DAGVTQSPTHLIKTRGQQVTLRCSPKSGHDTVSWYQQALGQGPQFIFQYYEEEERQRGNFPDRFSGHQFPNYSSELNVNALLLGDSALYLCASSRSGATQYFGPGTRLLVL.

The V gene is TRBV2, the J gene TRBJ1-4; 8 bases fit TRBD1. Unmatched junction bases numbered 7, after V lost 3 bases and J lost 7 bases. The germline V gene encodes CDR1 SNHLY and CDR2 FYNNEI. The CDR3 loop spans 15 amino acids. The CDR3 DNA follows: TGTGCCAGCAGTGACGCAGGGGGCGGCGGTGAAAAACTGTTTTTT. It yields the protein CASSDAGGGGEKLFF.

Here the CDR3 DNA reads TGCAGTGCTTGTGGGACCCAGGCGGGGCCTGGGGGCTACACCTTC. Translating it yields CSACGTQAGPGGYTF. The chain employs TRBV20-1 and TRBJ1-2, with D possibly TRBD1 on 5 matching bases. This CDR3 is 15 amino acids long. Trimming shortened V by 5 bases and J by 8 bases, and 24 bases separated the two germline ends. CDR1 and CDR2 from the germline V gene are DFQATT and SNEGSKA (reference sequence).

The chain joins TRBV3-1 (or the pseudogene TRBV3-2) to TRBJ1-4, with 10 bases lining up with TRBD1. V dropped 4 bases and J dropped 8; count of bases not matched to a gene: 7. CDR3 length: 15 residues. Germline CDR1 LGHDT, CDR2 YNNKEL (reference sequence). DNA for the CDR3: TGTGCCAGCAGCCGGGCCGGGACAGGGGTCGAAAAACTGTTTTTT. The encoded protein is CASSRAGTGVEKLFF.

V usage is TRBV2 and J usage is TRBJ1-2, with 8 bases fitting TRBD1. The CDR3 consists of 15 residues. Germline V gives CDR1 SNHLY, CDR2 FYNNEI. Losses at the gene ends were 5 bases for V and 7 bases for J; bases not matched to a gene: 12. The CDR3 nucleotides are TGTGCCAGCAGTATAAATGGACAGGGTATTGGTGGCTACACCTTC. It is translated as CASSINGQGIGGYTF.

This clone was detected only once. The chain employs TRBV5-6 and TRBJ2-7; 7 bases agree with TRBD1. The CDR3 is made up of 12 amino acids. Germline V lookup: CDR1 SGHDT, CDR2 YYEEEE. After removal of 3 bases from V and 4 bases from J, the junction contained 1 base not matched to a gene. CDR3 region: CASSSQGYEQYF. In nucleotides, the CDR3 is TGTGCCAGCAGCTCACAGGGGTACGAGCAGTACTTC.

The chain uses TRBV5-1 and TRBJ2-2; possibly TRBD2 for D (5 bases). This CDR3 spans 15 amino acids. The germline V gene has CDR1 SGHRS and CDR2 YFSETQ. V lost 0 bases, J lost 3 bases, and 9 bases lay in between. The CDR3, as DNA: TGCGCCAGCAGCTTGGGTCTAGCCTACACCGGGGAGCTGTTTTTT. It specifies CASSLGLAYTGELFF.

V gene TRBV6-1 combines with J gene TRBJ2-5, with TRBD2 matching 10 bases. Germline V gives CDR1 MNHNS, CDR2 SASEGT. The CDR3 has 18 residues. The junction had 13 bases not matched to a gene; V was cut back by 1 base and J by 5 bases. The CDR3 sequence: CASSEGRSGGALGETQYF. CDR3 sequence (DNA): TGTGCCAGCAGTGAAGGTAGAAGCGGGGGGGCTCTTGGTGAGACCCAGTACTTC.

There are a few counts of this clone. This sequence joins TRBV15 and TRBJ2-6, with D tentatively TRBD1 (7 bases). V gave up 8 bases and J gave up 0 bases, with 11 bases separating them. The CDR3 loop spans 15 amino acids. Per the germline V gene, CDR1 is LNHNV and CDR2 is YYDKDF (reference sequence). The CDR3 DNA is TGTGCCACCGCGGGACAGAGCTCTGGGGCCAACGTCCTGACTTTC. Translating gives CATAGQSSGANVLTF.

The chain is built from TRBV4-1 and TRBJ2-5; TRBD1 aligns across 7 bases. The V gene end was trimmed by 3 bases and the J gene end by 5 bases; junction bases not matched to a gene: 9. There are 15 residues in the CDR3. CDR1 and CDR2 (germline): MGHRA, YSYEKL. In DNA, the CDR3 is TGCGCCAGCAGCCACCCTATAAGCAGGGGGGAGACCCAGTACTTC. It codes for CASSHPISRGETQYF.

V and J are TRBV19 and TRBJ1-2, with D unclear. Germline V lookup: CDR1 LNHDA, CDR2 SQIVND (reference sequence). V lost 2 bases to trimming and J lost 3 bases, with 7 bases between them. This CDR3 has 13 amino acids. The chain's CDR3 is CASSIQSDYGYTF. In DNA, the CDR3 is TGTGCCAGTAGTATACAATCGGACTATGGCTACACCTTC.

This clone was picked up a small number of times. The chain joins TRBV3-1 (or the pseudogene TRBV3-2) to TRBJ2-1, with D unresolved. V dropped 3 bases and J dropped 0 bases, with 12 bases sitting between them. Germline assignment: CDR1 LGHDT and CDR2 YNNKEL (reference sequence). The CDR3 extends over 16 amino acids. For the CDR3, the DNA is TGTGCCAGCAGCCATACCACACTTAGCTCCTACAATGAGCAGTTCTTC. It specifies CASSHTTLSSYNEQFF.

The chain links TRBV21-1 to TRBJ2-7; whether TRBD1, the table's D call, matches the DNA was not checked. TRBV21-1 is a known pseudogene. There are 15 residues in the CDR3. The CDR3 region is CASSKGDRSSYEQYF. The CDR3 coding sequence is TGTGCCAGCAGCAAAGGGGACAGGAGCTCCTACGAGCAGTACTTC.

The V and J genes are TRBV12-3 or TRBV12-4 and TRBJ1-2; D call uncertain. The CDR3 is made up of 13 amino acids. V shed 5 bases and J shed 4 bases, with 11 bases lying between them. The CDR3 loop is CASSPSGGYGYTF. DNA for the CDR3: TGTGCCAGCAGTCCATCGGGCGGCTATGGCTACACCTTC.

This clone was counted between two and nine times. The chain has TRBV9 and TRBJ2-7, with 16 nucleotides matching TRBD2. Germline CDR1 is SGDLS and CDR2 is YYNGEE. V trimming: 2 bases; J trimming: 7 bases; junction bases outside the gene matches: 12. The CDR3 is 18 amino acids. The CDR3 region is CASSVSTGLAGGQNEQYF. The CDR3 nucleotides read TGTGCCAGCAGCGTTAGTACGGGACTAGCGGGGGGGCAGAATGAGCAGTACTTC.

This rearrangement joins TRBV5-1 to TRBJ2-1; 8 nucleotides match TRBD1. Germline CDR1 and CDR2: SGHRS and YFSETQ. The CDR3 contains 15 residues. With V trimmed by 4 bases and J by 4 bases, 7 bases remained unmatched. CDR3 loop: CASSHARDRYNEQFF. CDR3 nucleotide sequence: TGCGCCAGCAGCCATGCAAGGGACAGGTACAATGAGCAGTTCTTC.

CDR3 DNA sequence: TGTGCCAGTAGTACGAACAGGGACTTCGCTGGAAACACCATATATTTT. This gives the protein CASSTNRDFAGNTIYF. This chain uses TRBV19 with TRBJ1-3, with D possibly matching TRBD1 (6 bases). Germline loops: CDR1 LNHDA, CDR2 SQIVND (reference sequence). This CDR3 has 16 amino acids. V was pared by 4 bases and J by 2 bases, with 15 bases between.

This chain links TRBV6-5 with TRBJ2-5, with D perhaps assigned TRBD1 or TRBD2 (5 bases each). Trimming removed 6 bases from V and 9 bases from J, with 20 bases in between. CDR3 size: 14 residues. Germline loops: CDR1 MNHEY, CDR2 SVGAGI. CDR3 nucleotide sequence: TGTGCCAGCAGGGCACCGGGACCAGCCGGGGCCCAGTACTTC. It translates to CASRAPGPAGAQYF.

V gene TRBV12-5 combines with J gene TRBJ1-4; the D gene is possibly TRBD1 (5 bases). The CDR3 contains 14 residues. CDR1 and CDR2 (germline): LGHNT, FRNRAP. Trimming removed 3 bases from V and 4 bases from J, with 9 bases in between. For the CDR3, the DNA is TGTGCTAGTGGTTTCGGACAAGTTAATGAAAAACTGTTTTTT. It codes for CASGFGQVNEKLFF.

The rearrangement joins TRBV5-4 to TRBJ2-5; 7 bases match TRBD1. With V trimmed by 4 bases and J by 4 bases, 10 bases remained unmatched. This CDR3 comprises 15 residues. The germline V gene has CDR1 SGHNT and CDR2 YYREEE (reference sequence). CDR3 region: CASSAGSQGRETQYF. DNA of the CDR3: TGTGCCAGCAGCGCCGGATCACAGGGGAGAGAGACCCAGTACTTC.